The 17 T cell receptor beta chains presented below share a single source sample, sequenced in a study of cytomegalovirus exposure and HLA in healthy donors. Primers for the PCR totalled 60 Vbeta and 13 Jbeta. Repertoires were generated with immunoSEQ multiplex PCR, while TCRdb's copy carries only in-frame clones and drops some. The sample holds some 120,000 clones, 60% to 75% seen once. Input material: PBMCs. These TCRs come from a woman aged 45 to 65 in good health and CMV-seropositive.

This chain links TRBV30 with TRBJ1-1; 7 bases agree with TRBD1. In germline, CDR1 is GTSNPN, CDR2 SVGIG (reference sequence). This CDR3 has 12 amino acids. The V gene end was trimmed by 8 bases and the J gene end by 7 bases; junction bases not matched to a gene: 10. The CDR3: CARQGDGDEAFF. The DNA for the CDR3 is TGTGCCCGCCAGGGGGACGGGGATGAAGCTTTCTTT.

The chain links TRBV5-1 to TRBJ1-3, with TRBD1 identical over 8 bases. Germline values: CDR1 SGHRS, CDR2 YFSETQ. This CDR3 has 15 amino acids. J lost 3 bases, V lost 4 bases, and 6 bases had no gene match. Here the CDR3 reads CASSRSDRGGNTIYF. In DNA, the CDR3 is TGCGCCAGCAGCCGATCTGACAGGGGTGGAAACACCATATATTTT.

This clone was seen a handful of times. The chain joins TRBV6-1 to TRBJ2-5; 7 positions agree with TRBD1. Germline V gene lookup returns CDR1 MNHNS and CDR2 SASEGT. The CDR3 is 14 residues long. V shed 1 base, J shed 5 bases, and the junction held 4 bases outside the gene matches. CDR3 bases: TGTGCCAGCAGTGAAGGAACAGGGGCTGAGACCCAGTACTTC. Residues: CASSEGTGAETQYF.

This rearrangement joins TRBV6-5 to TRBJ1-5, with D possibly being TRBD1 (5 bases). The CDR3 sequence is 15 residues long. Trimming took 4 bases from V and 7 from J, leaving 17 bases between them. The germline gives CDR1 MNHEY, CDR2 SVGAGI. The CDR3 DNA is TGTGCCAGCAGTTTTAGCTTCGGGGGATCCCAGCCCCAGCATTTT. Translation: CASSFSFGGSQPQHF.

The chain recombines TRBV30 with TRBJ1-2; unclear D gene. From germline, CDR1 is GTSNPN and CDR2 SVGIG (reference sequence). V lost 2 bases and J 0 bases, leaving 16 bases between the germline ends. The CDR3 is 16 residues long. CDR3 amino acids: CAWSTPARGANYGYTF. The CDR3 nucleotides read TGTGCCTGGAGTACTCCAGCCCGGGGAGCTAACTATGGCTACACCTTC.

The genes are TRBV4-1 and TRBJ2-5, with a possible D match to TRBD1 (7 bases). V was trimmed by 1 base and J by 4 bases, leaving 13 bases between them. The CDR3 consists of 15 residues. In germline, CDR1 is MGHRA, CDR2 YSYEKL. The CDR3 loop is CASSQGGGGRETQYF. The DNA for the CDR3 is TGCGCCAGCAGCCAAGGAGGAGGGGGCCGAGAGACCCAGTACTTC.

V and J are TRBV4-2 and TRBJ2-5; no clear D gene. CDR1 and CDR2 from the germline V gene are LGHNA and YNFKEQ. V was pared by 0 bases and J by 4 bases, with 6 bases between. The CDR3 is 13 amino acids. The CDR3 loop reads CASSQEHRETQYF. In DNA, the CDR3 is TGTGCCAGCAGCCAAGAACACAGAGAGACCCAGTACTTC.

A remark on this clone: One end of the junction is discordant with germline, which a read error may explain. Different DNA sequences within this sample yield the same CDR3. This chain connects TRBV18 to TRBJ1-5, with 10 bases lining up with TRBD1. In germline, CDR1 is KGHSH, CDR2 LQKENI. There are 15 residues in the CDR3. CDR3: CASSLDRDRGQPQHF. DNA for the CDR3: TGTGCCAGCTCACTGGACCGGGACAGGGGTCAGCCCCAACATTTT.

The V and J genes are TRBV9 and TRBJ1-2; 8 bases fit TRBD1. CDR3 size: 16 residues. Germline CDR1 and CDR2: SGDLS and YYNGEE. J lost 4 bases, V lost 0 bases, and 8 bases had no gene match. The CDR3 coding sequence is TGTGCCAGCAGCGTAGCTGCCCAGGGGGCAGCCTATGGCTACACCTTC. Amino acids: CASSVAAQGAAYGYTF. The full variable domain, completed using reference TRBV9 and TRBJ1-2, is DSGVTQTPKHLITATGQRVTLRCSPRSGDLSVYWYQQSLDQGLQFLIQYYNGEERAKGNILERFSAQQFPDLHSELNLSSLELGDSALYFCASSVAAQGAAYGYTFGSGTRLTVV.

This chain uses TRBV5-6 with TRBJ2-3, with TRBD2 matching 8 bases. This CDR3 has 15 residues. Losses at the gene ends were 0 bases for V and 6 bases for J; bases not matched to a gene: 6. Per the germline V gene, CDR1 is SGHDT and CDR2 is YYEEEE. The CDR3 here is CASSLAGLAGDTQYF. CDR3 DNA: TGTGCCAGCAGCTTGGCCGGACTAGCAGGGGATACGCAGTATTTT.

As concerns this clone: Other DNA variants within this sample encode the same CDR3. The V gene is TRBV20-1, the J gene TRBJ1-2, with TRBD1 as a possible D gene (5 bases). The V gene's germline CDR1 is DFQATT and CDR2 SNEGSKA (reference sequence). CDR3 length: 10 residues. Trimming shortened V by 3 bases and J by 7 bases, and 6 bases separated the two germline ends. CDR3 coding DNA: TGCAGTGCTAGCGGGGGTGGCTACACCTTC. As protein: CSASGGGYTF.

The V gene is TRBV25-1, the J gene TRBJ2-4; D is undetermined. V was cut by 4 bases and J by 1 base, with 8 bases left in between. Germline lookup yields CDR1 MGHDK and CDR2 SYGVNS. The CDR3 loop spans 14 amino acids. CDR3 nucleotides: TGTGCCAGCAGTGGAGGATGGGCCAAAAACATTCAGTACTTC. Its translation: CASSGGWAKNIQYF. The full variable domain, in which reference TRBV25-1 and TRBJ2-4 provide the parts outside the CDR3, is EADIYQTPRYLVIGTGKKITLECSQTMGHDKMYWYQQDPGMELHLIHYSYGVNSTEKGDLSSESTVSRIRTEHFPLTLESARPSHTSQYLCASSGGWAKNIQYFGAGTRLSVL.

This clone was seen a handful of times. This chain joins TRBV6-6 and TRBJ2-3, with a weak D call TRBD1 (7 bases). The CDR3 contains 15 residues. In germline, CDR1 is MNHNY, CDR2 SVGAGI (reference sequence). V gave up 7 bases and J gave up 0 bases, with 14 bases separating them. The CDR3 bases are TGTGCCAGCAAGCAGGGGGGATCAAGCACAGATACGCAGTATTTT. It encodes CASKQGGSSTDTQYF.

The sample holds many counts of this clone. The CDR3 DNA reads as TGCGCCAGCAGCGCCGGGTCAGTGCAGAGCTCCTACAATGAGCAGTTCTTC. Protein: CASSAGSVQSSYNEQFF. The chain is built from TRBV5-1 and TRBJ2-1, with D unresolved. V was clipped by 4 bases and J by 0 bases, with 17 bases between them. This CDR3 comprises 17 residues. Germline values: CDR1 SGHRS, CDR2 YFSETQ.

The chain couples TRBV6-1 to TRBJ2-7; D possibly corresponds to TRBD1 (6 bases). CDR1 and CDR2 (germline): MNHNS, SASEGT. V was clipped by 0 bases and J by 4 bases, with 10 bases between them. The CDR3 loop spans 14 amino acids. This chain's CDR3 is CASSEALRGYEQYF. In DNA form, the CDR3 reads TGTGCCAGCAGTGAAGCTCTCAGGGGTTACGAGCAGTACTTC.

J is TRBJ2-7 and V is TRBV5-1; unclear D gene. The CDR3 has 13 residues. V was trimmed by 0 bases and J by 7 bases, leaving 11 bases between them. Germline V gene lookup returns CDR1 SGHRS and CDR2 YFSETQ. CDR3 residues: CASSLATGNEQYF. The CDR3 coding sequence is TGCGCCAGCAGCTTGGCCACCGGTAATGAGCAGTACTTC.

The V gene is TRBV19, the J gene TRBJ2-5, with 9 bases that match TRBD2. This CDR3 comprises 14 residues. The ends lost 9 bases at V and 0 bases at J; junction bases unmatched: 5. Looked up from germline, CDR1 is LNHDA and CDR2 is SQIVND (reference sequence). The chain's CDR3 is CASKRGENQETQYF. DNA of the CDR3: TGTGCCAGCAAGCGGGGGGAGAACCAAGAGACCCAGTACTTC.